This TCR beta chain derives from a study of T cells expressing NK-cell markers. This CDR3 comprises 13 residues. TCRdb reanalyzed the 5' RACE reads and collapses them to one entry per CDR3 protein, without DNA. This listing includes about 380,000 distinct CDR3 sequences. This receptor was taken from a man aged 18-70 years in good health. The J gene is TRBJ1-1, the V gene TRBV12-3 or TRBV12-4. The sequencing sample was made of blood T cells: a sorted CD56 or NKG2C T cell subset, CD4+ or CD8+ T cells, or bulk PBMC T cells (not recorded which). The CDR3 reads CASSTQLVTEAFF.